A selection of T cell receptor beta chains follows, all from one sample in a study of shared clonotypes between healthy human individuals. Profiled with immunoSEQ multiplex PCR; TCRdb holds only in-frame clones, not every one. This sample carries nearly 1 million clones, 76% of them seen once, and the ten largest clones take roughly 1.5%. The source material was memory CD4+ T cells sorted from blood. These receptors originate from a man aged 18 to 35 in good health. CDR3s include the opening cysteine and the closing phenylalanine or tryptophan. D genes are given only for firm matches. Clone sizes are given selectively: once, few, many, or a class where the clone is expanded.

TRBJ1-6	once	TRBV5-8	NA	CASSLVSGSYNSPLHF	TGTGCCAGCAGCTTGGTATCGGGTTCCTATAATTCACCCCTCCACTTT
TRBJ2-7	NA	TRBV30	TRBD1	CAWSEEDRGRRQYF	TGTGCCTGGAGTGAAGAAGACAGGGGGCGTCGGCAGTACTTC
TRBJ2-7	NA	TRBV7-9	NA	CASSLGPPYEQYF	TGTGCCAGCAGCTTGGGACCCCCCTACGAGCAGTACTTC
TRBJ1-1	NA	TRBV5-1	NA	CASSLAGANTEAFF	TGCGCCAGCAGCTTGGCAGGAGCGAACACTGAAGCTTTCTTT
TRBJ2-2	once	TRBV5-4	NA	CASSWGSLSNTGELFF	TGTGCCAGCAGCTGGGGCAGCCTATCGAACACCGGGGAGCTGTTTTTT
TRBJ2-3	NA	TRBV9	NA	CASTSLGTPRDTQYF	TGTGCCAGCACCAGCCTCGGAACCCCCAGAGATACGCAGTATTTT
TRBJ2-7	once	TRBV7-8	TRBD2	CASSLSSAGGLEQYF	TGTGCCAGCAGCTTATCCTCGGCGGGGGGGCTTGAGCAGTACTTC
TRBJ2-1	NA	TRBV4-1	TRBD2	CASSQTSVGEQFF	TGCGCCAGCAGCCAGACTAGCGTAGGTGAGCAGTTCTTC
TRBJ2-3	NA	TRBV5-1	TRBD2	CASSLVVASGTSTDTQYF	TGCGCCAGCAGCTTGGTTGTGGCTAGCGGGACTAGCACAGATACGCAGTATTTT
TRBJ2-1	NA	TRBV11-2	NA	CASSLDRGGSYNEQFF	TGTGCCAGCAGCTTAGATCGAGGGGGATCCTACAATGAGCAGTTCTTC
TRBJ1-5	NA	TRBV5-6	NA	CASSLAEFGQPQHF	TGTGCCAGCAGCTTGGCCGAATTCGGTCAGCCCCAGCATTTT
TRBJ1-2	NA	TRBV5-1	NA	CASSSSLDGYTF	TGCGCCAGCAGCTCCTCCCTAGATGGCTACACCTTC
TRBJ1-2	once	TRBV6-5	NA	CASSYKAPAGGGYTF	TGTGCCAGCAGTTATAAGGCTCCAGCCGGGGGTGGCTACACCTTC
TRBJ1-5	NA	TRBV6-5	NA	CASSSRQGSNQPQHF	TGTGCCAGCAGTTCCCGACAAGGGAGCAATCAGCCCCAGCATTTT
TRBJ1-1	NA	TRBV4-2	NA	CASSQGETGNTEAFF	TGTGCCAGCAGCCAAGGGGAGACTGGGAACACTGAAGCTTTCTTT
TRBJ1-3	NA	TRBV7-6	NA	CASSLRSQGSGNTIYF	TGTGCCAGCAGCTTAAGGTCCCAGGGCTCTGGAAACACCATATATTTT
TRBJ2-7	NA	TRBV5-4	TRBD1	CASSAPGQGGLEQYF	TGTGCCAGCAGCGCACCGGGACAGGGAGGGCTCGAGCAGTACTTC
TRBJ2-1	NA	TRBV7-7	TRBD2	CASSLELAGVLNEQFF	TGTGCTAGCAGCTTAGAACTAGCGGGAGTCCTTAATGAGCAGTTCTTC
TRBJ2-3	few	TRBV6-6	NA	CASSSRTTSSTDTQYF	TGTGCCAGCAGTTCTAGGACTACCTCTAGCACAGATACGCAGTATTTT
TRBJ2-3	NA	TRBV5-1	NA	CASSLQGRWGTDTQYF	TGCGCCAGCAGCTTGCAGGGCCGCTGGGGCACAGATACGCAGTATTTT
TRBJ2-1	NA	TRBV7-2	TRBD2	CASSPPGRTSGTGEQFF	TGTGCCAGCAGCCCCCCAGGCCGGACTAGCGGGACGGGTGAGCAGTTCTTC
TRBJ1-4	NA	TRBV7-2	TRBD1	CASRTGGTNEKLFF	TGTGCCAGCAGGACAGGGGGAACTAATGAAAAACTGTTTTTT
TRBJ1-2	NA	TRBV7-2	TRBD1	CASSLRQGSYGYTF	TGTGCCAGCAGCCTACGACAGGGGTCGTATGGCTACACCTTC
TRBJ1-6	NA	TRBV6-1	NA	CATREQHNSPLHF	TGTGCCACCCGAGAACAGCACAATTCACCCCTCCACTTT
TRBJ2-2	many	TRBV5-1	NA	CASSPLFGGYNTGELFF	TGCGCCAGCAGCCCCCTTTTTGGGGGTTACAACACCGGGGAGCTGTTTTTT
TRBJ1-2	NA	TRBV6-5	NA	CASSSGLYGYTF	TGTGCCAGCAGTTCAGGCCTCTATGGCTACACCTTC
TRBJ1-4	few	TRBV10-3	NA	CAISGGAASNEKLFF	TGTGCCATCAGTGGGGGGGCAGCAAGTAATGAAAAACTGTTTTTT
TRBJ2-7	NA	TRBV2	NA	CASRYTGLSYEQYF	TGTGCCAGCAGGTACACAGGGCTCTCCTACGAGCAGTACTTC
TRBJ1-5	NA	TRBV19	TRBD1	CASSIYPGGLSQPQHF	TGTGCCAGTAGTATTTATCCAGGGGGTTTAAGTCAGCCCCAGCATTTT
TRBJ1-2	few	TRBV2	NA	CASSPGSPGYTF	TGTGCCAGCAGTCCAGGCTCTCCTGGCTACACCTTC
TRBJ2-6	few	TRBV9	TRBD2	CASSVADGLAGAYNVLTF	TGTGCCAGCAGCGTAGCCGATGGACTAGCGGGGGCTTACAACGTCCTGACTTTC
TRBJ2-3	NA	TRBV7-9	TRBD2	CASSLDLAGGGDTQYF	TGTGCCAGCAGCTTGGACTTAGCGGGGGGAGGAGATACGCAGTATTTT
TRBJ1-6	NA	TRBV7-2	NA	CASSHGVNSPLHF	TGTGCCAGCAGCCACGGGGTTAATTCACCCCTCCACTTT
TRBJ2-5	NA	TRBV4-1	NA	CASSQTGRLKETQYF	TGCGCCAGCAGCCAAACGGGACGGTTAAAAGAGACCCAGTACTTC
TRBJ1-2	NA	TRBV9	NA	CASSVTGTPNGGYTF	TGTGCCAGCAGCGTAACCGGGACACCAAACGGTGGCTACACCTTC
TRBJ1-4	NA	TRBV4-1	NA	CASSKQATNEKLFF	TGCGCCAGCAGCAAACAGGCAACTAATGAAAAACTGTTTTTT
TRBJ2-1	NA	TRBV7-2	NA	CASSSTTGSYNEQFF	TGTGCCAGCAGCTCCACGACAGGATCCTACAATGAGCAGTTCTTC
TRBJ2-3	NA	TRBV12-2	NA	CASRFVIGTSSISTDTQYF	TGTGCAAGTCGCTTTGTAATTGGGACTAGTAGTATTAGCACAGATACGCAGTATTTT
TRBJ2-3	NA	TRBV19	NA	CATTRGATTDTQYF	TGTGCCACTACCCGTGGGGCTACCACAGATACGCAGTATTTT
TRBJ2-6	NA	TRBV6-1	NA	CASRGPGANVLTF	TGTGCCAGCAGGGGGCCTGGGGCCAACGTCCTGACTTTC
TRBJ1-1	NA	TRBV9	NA	CASSVVVQNTEAFF	TGTGCCAGCAGCGTCGTCGTGCAGAACACTGAAGCTTTCTTT
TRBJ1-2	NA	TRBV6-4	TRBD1	CASNKTGAYGYTF	TGTGCCAGCAACAAGACAGGGGCCTATGGCTACACCTTC
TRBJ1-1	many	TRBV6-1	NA	CASKIGLNTEAFF	TGTGCCAGCAAGATAGGACTCAACACTGAAGCTTTCTTT
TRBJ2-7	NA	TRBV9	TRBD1	CASSVSPGTAYEQYF	TGTGCCAGCAGCGTATCTCCCGGGACAGCATACGAGCAGTACTTC
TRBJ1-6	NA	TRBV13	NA	CASSLPSPNSPLHF	TGTGCCAGCAGCTTACCCTCTCCTAATTCACCCCTCCACTTT
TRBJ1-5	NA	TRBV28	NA	CASSFSILNQPQHF	TGTGCCAGCAGTTTTAGTATCCTCAATCAGCCCCAGCATTTT
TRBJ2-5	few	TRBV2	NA	CASSGQGQETQYF	TGTGCCAGCAGTGGCCAGGGGCAAGAGACCCAGTACTTC
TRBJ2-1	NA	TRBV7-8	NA	CASSFGTGIYNEQFF	TGTGCCAGCAGCTTCGGGACTGGTATCTACAATGAGCAGTTCTTC
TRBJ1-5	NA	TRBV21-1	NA	CASSKSSGGHRSNQPQHF	TGTGCCAGCAGCAAAAGCTCGGGAGGACACAGGTCCAATCAGCCCCAGCATTTT
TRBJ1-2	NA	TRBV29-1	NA	CSVGFGAVYGYTF	TGCAGCGTTGGGTTTGGGGCGGTCTATGGCTACACCTTC
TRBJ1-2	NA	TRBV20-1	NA	CSASAYYGYTF	TGCAGTGCTAGTGCCTACTATGGCTACACCTTC
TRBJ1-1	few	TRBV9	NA	CASSPMGGSNTEAFF	TGTGCCAGCAGCCCGATGGGGGGGTCGAACACTGAAGCTTTCTTT
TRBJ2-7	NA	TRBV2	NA	CASRAGTLSSYEQYF	TGTGCCAGCAGGGCCGGGACCCTGAGCTCCTACGAGCAGTACTTC
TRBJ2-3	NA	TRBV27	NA	CASSLGGDTQYF	TGTGCCAGCAGCCTAGGGGGAGATACGCAGTATTTT
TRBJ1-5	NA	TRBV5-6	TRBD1	CASSFKGAQGQPQHF	TGTGCCAGCAGCTTCAAGGGGGCCCAAGGTCAGCCCCAGCATTTT
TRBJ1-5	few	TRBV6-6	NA	CASSKEYQPQHF	TGTGCCAGCAGTAAGGAATATCAGCCCCAGCATTTT
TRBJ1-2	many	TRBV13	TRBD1	CASSLQGGGYTF	TGTGCCAGCAGCTTACAGGGGGGAGGCTACACCTTC